These 3 T cell receptor beta chains share one sample of origin, sequenced in a study of blood T cell repertoires in COVID-19. This table comes from immunoSEQ multiplex PCR, and its TCRdb copy is limited to in-frame clones, with some not included. The table lists about 430,000 clones, 75% to 90% of them singletons. Specimen: PBMCs or T cells enriched from blood (not recorded which). The receptors originated from a man aged 25-45 years who had recovered from COVID-19.

J is TRBJ1-5 and V is TRBV27; TRBD1 is a possible D gene (6 bases). The CDR3 has 14 residues. Germline V gene data show CDR1 as MNHEY and CDR2 as SMNVEV (reference sequence). V lost 4 bases and J 9 bases, leaving 16 bases between the germline ends. The CDR3 nucleotides are TGTGCCAGCAGTTCGGACAGCATGTTACGGCCCCAGCATTTT. Amino acid sequence: CASSSDSMLRPQHF.

V and J are TRBV11-2 and TRBJ2-5; D unresolved. The V and J ends lost 5 bases and 5 bases respectively, with 21 bases between them. Per germline, CDR1 SGHAT and CDR2 FQNNGV. The CDR3 is 16 residues long. In DNA, the CDR3 is TGTGCCAGCAGCCTCCGTTCGGTGCTCAAACGGGAGACCCAGTACTTC. The encoded protein is CASSLRSVLKRETQYF.

The V call is TRBV14, the J call TRBJ1-2, with 7 bases aligning to TRBD1. J gave up 0 bases and V 2 bases, and 3 bases lay outside the gene matches. Germline values: CDR1 SGHDN, CDR2 FVKESK. The CDR3 has 15 residues. This CDR3 reads CASSQLGTANYGYTF. The CDR3 coding sequence is TGTGCCAGCAGCCAACTTGGGACAGCTAACTATGGCTACACCTTC.